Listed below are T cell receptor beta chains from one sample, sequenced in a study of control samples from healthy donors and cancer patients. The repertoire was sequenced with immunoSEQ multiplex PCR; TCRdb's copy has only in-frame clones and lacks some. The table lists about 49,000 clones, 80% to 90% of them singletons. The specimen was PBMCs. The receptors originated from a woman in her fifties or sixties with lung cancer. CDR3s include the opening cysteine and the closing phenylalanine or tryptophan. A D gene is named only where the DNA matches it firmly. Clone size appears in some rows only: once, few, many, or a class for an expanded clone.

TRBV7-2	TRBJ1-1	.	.	TGTGCCAGCAGCCCCCCCCCGAATCCAACCACCGCTGAAGCTTTCTTT	CASSPPPNPTTAEAFF
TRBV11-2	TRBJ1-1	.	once	TGTGCCAGCAGCCTGGGCTTCGCGGGGAACACTGAAGCTTTCTTT	CASSLGFAGNTEAFF
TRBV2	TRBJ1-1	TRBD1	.	TGTGCCAGCAGTGAAGCCGGGACAGTGAACACTGAAGCTTTCTTT	CASSEAGTVNTEAFF
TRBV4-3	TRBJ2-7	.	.	TGCGCCAGCAGCCAAGTCCCAGACGACTCCTACGAGCAGTACTTC	CASSQVPDDSYEQYF
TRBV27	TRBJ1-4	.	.	TGTGCCAGCAGTTTAGGGGGAGGGAAAAATGAAAAACTGTTTTTT	CASSLGGGKNEKLFF
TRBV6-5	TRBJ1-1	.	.	TGTGCCAGCAGGCTGGGGATGGGCACTGAAGCTTTCTTT	CASRLGMGTEAFF
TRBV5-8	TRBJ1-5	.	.	TGTGCCAGCAGCTTCAAGGGGGGGCAGCCCCAGCATTTT	CASSFKGGQPQHF
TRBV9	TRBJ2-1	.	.	TGTGCCAGCAGCGCGACAGCTTTCAACAATGAGCAGTTCTTC	CASSATAFNNEQFF
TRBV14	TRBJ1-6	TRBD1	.	TGTGCCAGTACGGACAGGGTATATGCACCCCTCCACTTT	CASTDRVYAPLHF
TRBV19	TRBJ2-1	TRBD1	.	TGTGCCAGTATGCGGACAGGGGGGAATGAGCAGTTCTTC	CASMRTGGNEQFF
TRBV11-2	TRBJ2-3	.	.	TGTGCCAGCAGCACCAAAACCGGGGCAGGGGACGCAGATACGCAGTATTTT	CASSTKTGAGDADTQYF
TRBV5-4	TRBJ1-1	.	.	TGTGCCAGCAGCTTGCGGGGGAAAGCGTTCAACACTGAAGCTTTCTTT	CASSLRGKAFNTEAFF
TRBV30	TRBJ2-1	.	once	TGTGCCTGGCAACCAGTACTGTACAATGAGCAGTTCTTC	CAWQPVLYNEQFF
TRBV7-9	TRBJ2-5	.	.	TGTGCCAGCAGCCCAAAAAGACGTCTTCAAGAGACCCAGTACTTC	CASSPKRRLQETQYF
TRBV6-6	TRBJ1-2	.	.	TGTGCCAGCAGATACAGGGAGACTGGCTACACCTTC	CASRYRETGYTF
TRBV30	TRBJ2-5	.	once	TGTGCCTGGAGTCCGGGACCACAAGAGACCCAGTACTTC	CAWSPGPQETQYF
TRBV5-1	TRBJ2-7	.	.	TGCGCCAGCAGCTCGAATTTCCCTTACGAGCAGTACTTC	CASSSNFPYEQYF
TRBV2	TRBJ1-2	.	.	TGTGCCAGCAGTCAGACAGTCTATGGCTACACCTTC	CASSQTVYGYTF
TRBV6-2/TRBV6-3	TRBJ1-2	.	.	TGTGCCAGCAGTTTACACCAAACAGGAGGCTACACCTTC	CASSLHQTGGYTF
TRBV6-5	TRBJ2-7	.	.	TGTGCCAGCAGTTACTCTCGCGGGGGCCTCTACGAGCAGTACTTC	CASSYSRGGLYEQYF
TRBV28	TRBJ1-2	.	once	TGTGCCAGCAGTTTCGGGGGAAGTCAGCGCCCCTATGGCTACACCTTC	CASSFGGSQRPYGYTF
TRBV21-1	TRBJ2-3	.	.	TGTGCCAGCAACAACAACCGGGCGGGGGCCTGCACAGATACGCAGTATTTT	CASNNNRAGACTDTQYF
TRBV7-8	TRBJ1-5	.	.	TGTGCCAGCAGTAACCCCGGGACAACCACCCGGGGTCAGCCCCAGCATTTT	CASSNPGTTTRGQPQHF